This paragraph covers one TCR beta chain sequence. Its target is not known. The CDR3 contains 13 residues. Germline values: CDR1 SGHNT, CDR2 YYREEE (reference sequence). V was clipped by 4 bases and J by 7 bases, with 15 bases between them. Data came from immunoSEQ multiplex PCR; TCRdb stores just in-frame clones and leaves some out. Among 55,000 to 85,000 clones, approximately 79% were seen once, and the ten largest hold approximately 15%. The data were taken from a study of radiotherapy plus CTLA-4 blockade in lung cancer. Across the study: Disease control was seen in approximately 30% of patients, objective responses in around 20%. Regarding the study as a whole: Per reports, early blood T cell clone dynamics, plus interferon-beta, forecast response most strongly. An expansion of tumor-derived TCR clones occurred in blood after radiotherapy plus ipilimumab.

Chemo-refractory metastatic non-small-cell lung cancer patients were treated with focal radiation plus CTLA-4 blockade with ipilimumab. This sequence joins TRBV5-4 and TRBJ2-7; a weak D match, TRBD1 (6 bases). The sequence was obtained from a human donor with non-small cell lung cancer whose response to radiotherapy plus ipilimumab could not be evaluated. Some clones in this sample may be carry-over from other donors' samples. Sequenced here: peripheral blood, sampled from a patient treated with radiotherapy plus ipilimumab. The CDR3 sequence: CASSLDSLQEQYF. CDR3 nucleotides: TGTGCCAGCAGCCTGGACAGCCTCCAGGAGCAGTACTTC.